These 20 T cell receptor beta chains were all obtained from the same sample, sequenced in a study of regulatory T cells in long-lasting Graves disease. Time point specified: persistent/refractory GD, antithyroid drugs over 5 years with positive TRAb. PBMCs provided the RNA from which the TCR library was made. Both iRepertoire HTBI primers and Arm-PCR of CDR3 regions were used to build the TCR beta libraries. TCRdb re-called the multiplex PCR reads with MiXCR, one entry per CDR3 protein. The sample has 350,000 to 450,000 distinct CDR3 sequences; roughly 25% are singletons. The sequenced sample was peripheral blood mononuclear cells (PBMCs), obtained when the disease was refractory, from a patient treated with antithyroid drugs. The source of these receptors is a woman aged 35 to 49 with Graves disease.

The chain links TRBV9 to TRBJ1-1; D call uncertain. The V gene's germline CDR1 is SGDLS and CDR2 YYNGEE. The CDR3 has 12 amino acids. Between the trimmed V and J ends, which lost 3 bases and 10 bases, there was a span of 13 bases. The CDR3 bases are TGTGCCAGCAGCGAGGGATCGGGCGGAGCTTTCTTT. Translation: CASSEGSGGAFF.

This clonotype was seen at least ten times. This chain connects TRBV28 to TRBJ1-3; 7 bases match TRBD1. The CDR3 has 16 amino acids. Germline loops: CDR1 MDHEN, CDR2 SYDVKM. V dropped 5 bases and J dropped 0; count of bases not matched to a gene: 7. CDR3 DNA: TGTGCCAGCAGTCGCCCGGGACAGAACTCTGGAAACACCATATATTTT. Translated, it gives CASSRPGQNSGNTIYF.

This clonotype was seen repeatedly, ten times or more. The chain employs TRBV29-1 and TRBJ2-2, with a weak D call TRBD2 (6 bases). Per germline, CDR1 SQVTM and CDR2 ANQGSEA. The CDR3 contains 14 residues. V lost 3 bases and J 3 bases, leaving 11 bases between the germline ends. The CDR3 nucleotides read TGCAGCGTTGATAAGGGACTGGACACCGGGGAGCTGTTTTTT. Its protein is CSVDKGLDTGELFF.

This clonotype has at least ten counts. The V gene is TRBV20-1, the J gene TRBJ2-5; D tentatively fits TRBD1 or TRBD2 (6 bases each). The CDR3 covers 15 residues. Trimming took off 2 bases at V and 2 bases at J, with 15 bases between the two ends. The germline V gene has CDR1 DFQATT and CDR2 SNEGSKA (reference sequence). CDR3 loop: CSARPAGHIQETQYF. The DNA for the CDR3 is TGCAGTGCTAGACCCGCGGGACACATTCAAGAGACCCAGTACTTC.

The table lists this clonotype with many counts. The chain combines TRBV28 with TRBJ1-1; D gene uncertain. V gave up 8 bases and J gave up 5 bases, with 21 bases separating them. CDR3 size: 15 residues. Germline V gene lookup returns CDR1 MDHEN and CDR2 SYDVKM. CDR3 in DNA: TGTGCCAGCGGATTCCCTTTATCGGGTAGGACTGAAGCTTTCTTT. It yields the protein CASGFPLSGRTEAFF.

This clonotype has at least ten counts. V usage is TRBV28 and J usage is TRBJ1-4; 8 bases are a match to TRBD1. With 5 bases clipped from V and 0 bases from J, the junction kept 8 bases outside the gene matches. Germline V gene lookup returns CDR1 MDHEN and CDR2 SYDVKM. The CDR3 has 17 residues. This CDR3 reads CASSRQGNTATNEKLFF. In nucleotides, the CDR3 is TGTGCCAGCAGTCGACAGGGGAATACGGCAACTAATGAAAAACTGTTTTTT.

There are many counts of this clonotype. This chain links TRBV28 with TRBJ1-1; D ambiguous. V shed 8 bases and J shed 4 bases, with 20 bases lying between them. The CDR3 is made up of 15 amino acids. The V gene's germline CDR1 is MDHEN and CDR2 SYDVKM. The CDR3 spells CASSLNILWGTEAFF. Here the CDR3 DNA reads TGTGCCAGCTCTCTGAACATTCTCTGGGGCACTGAAGCTTTCTTT.

This clonotype was seen ten or more times. The rearrangement joins TRBV12-3 or TRBV12-4 to TRBJ2-7, with TRBD2 matching 10 bases. Unmatched junction bases numbered 5, after V lost 3 bases and J lost 3 bases. CDR3 length equals 15 residues. The CDR3 nucleotides read TGTGCCAGCAGTTTTCTAGCGGGAGAGAACTACGAGCAGTACTTC. It yields the protein CASSFLAGENYEQYF.

There are many counts of this clonotype. The V and J genes are TRBV7-9 and TRBJ2-5; 8 positions match TRBD2. The CDR3 has 15 amino acids. J was trimmed by 5 bases and V by 4 bases; bases with no gene match: 9. The germline V gene encodes CDR1 SEHNR and CDR2 FQNEAQ (reference sequence). CDR3 region: CASSSPGGGQETQYF. The DNA of the CDR3 is TGTGCCAGCAGCTCCCCCGGCGGGGGGCAGGAGACCCAGTACTTC.

The chain joins TRBV10-3 to TRBJ2-3, with TRBD2 matching 11 bases. Germline trimming cut 9 bases from V and 3 bases from J; bases unmatched to any gene: 5. The length of the CDR3 is 14 residues. Germline CDR1 is ENHRY and CDR2 is SYGVKD. CDR3: CAITTSGKTDTQYF. The CDR3 DNA sequence: TGTGCCATTACGACTAGCGGGAAGACAGATACGCAGTATTTT.

This clonotype came up a few times. CDR3 sequence reads: CSVEGQGAKAGTEAFF. The CDR3 nucleotides read TGCAGCGTTGAAGGTCAGGGGGCGAAGGCTGGCACTGAAGCTTTCTTT. The chain joins TRBV29-1 to TRBJ1-1, with 8 bases aligning to TRBD1. The CDR3 covers 16 residues. With 1 base clipped from V and 4 bases from J, the junction kept 11 bases outside the gene matches. Germline loops: CDR1 SQVTM, CDR2 ANQGSEA.

Remarks on this clonotype: A single base separates this from a much larger clone, so it may be a read error. The chain links TRBV27 to TRBJ2-7, with D perhaps matching TRBD2 (6 bases). This CDR3 has 11 residues. Germline V CDR1 and CDR2: MNHEY, SMNVEV (reference sequence). Trimming left V 10 bases short and J 5 bases short, with 12 bases between. CDR3 in amino acids: CANVGGNEQYF. CDR3 sequence (DNA): TGTGCCAACGTAGGCGGGAACGAGCAGTACTTC.

This clonotype was seen repeatedly, ten times or more. DNA for the CDR3: TGTGCCAGCAGCCCGGGGGACGCCAACTACGAGCAGTACTTC. Its translation: CASSPGDANYEQYF. The chain couples TRBV2 to TRBJ2-7, with TRBD2 as a possible D gene (6 bases). The V gene's germline CDR1 is SNHLY and CDR2 FYNNEI. The CDR3 is 14 amino acids. Trimming took 6 bases from V and 3 from J, leaving 15 bases between them.

J is TRBJ1-1 and V is TRBV6-1, with D perhaps TRBD1 (6 bases). The V gene's germline CDR1 is MNHNS and CDR2 SASEGT. The length of the CDR3 is 14 residues. V lost 7 bases and J 1 base, leaving 13 bases between the germline ends. The DNA of the CDR3 is TGTGCCAGCACCCTATCGACAGGGAACACTGAAGCTTTCTTT. Amino acid sequence: CASTLSTGNTEAFF.

V and J are TRBV9 and TRBJ2-2, with 10 bases matching TRBD2. The V gene's germline CDR1 is SGDLS and CDR2 YYNGEE. The CDR3 covers 14 residues. Trimming at V came to 4 bases and at J to 6 bases, leaving 3 bases not matched to a gene. DNA of the CDR3: TGTGCCAGCAGCCTAGCGGGAGAGGCCGGGGAGCTGTTTTTT. The encoded protein is CASSLAGEAGELFF.

The chain recombines TRBV6-5 with TRBJ1-4; 8 nucleotides line up with TRBD1. Germline assignment: CDR1 MNHEY and CDR2 SVGAGI. The V gene end was trimmed by 0 bases and the J gene end by 9 bases; junction bases not matched to a gene: 6. CDR3 length: 15 residues. The CDR3 is CASSYSGQGWKKLFF. The DNA for the CDR3 is TGTGCCAGCAGTTACTCCGGACAGGGCTGGAAAAAACTGTTTTTT.

This clonotype was counted a few times. V is TRBV18 and J is TRBJ2-5, with 8 bases matching TRBD2. Germline values: CDR1 KGHSH, CDR2 LQKENI. The V segment lost 2 bases and the J segment 4 bases; nucleotides outside the gene matches: 9. The length of the CDR3 is 16 residues. The CDR3 reads CASSPMELAGGETQYF. The CDR3 region has the DNA TGTGCCAGCTCACCAATGGAGCTAGCGGGTGGAGAGACCCAGTACTTC.

This clonotype was seen just once. The chain uses TRBV4-2 and TRBJ2-3, with TRBD2 matching 11 bases. The junction had 15 bases not matched to a gene; V was cut back by 4 bases and J by 3 bases. Germline assignment: CDR1 LGHNA and CDR2 YNFKEQ. The CDR3 has 19 amino acids. The CDR3 spells CASSLRPVAGGLVTDTQYF. The CDR3 nucleotides read TGTGCCAGCAGCCTTAGACCTGTAGCGGGAGGGCTGGTGACAGATACGCAGTATTTT.

The sample holds many counts of this clonotype. The chain employs TRBV28 and TRBJ1-4; D is perhaps TRBD1 (5 bases). V was pared by 10 bases and J by 8 bases, with 14 bases between. CDR1 and CDR2 from the germline V gene are MDHEN and SYDVKM. This CDR3 has 12 residues. The chain's CDR3 is CATKRGAEKLFF. The DNA of the CDR3 is TGTGCCACCAAACGAGGGGCGGAAAAACTGTTTTTT.

This clonotype was seen a handful of times. This chain joins TRBV29-1 and TRBJ1-1; D not resolved. The length of the CDR3 is 11 residues. The V end was cut by 4 bases, the J end by 10 bases, with 13 bases between. From germline, CDR1 is SQVTM and CDR2 ANQGSEA. CDR3 in amino acids: CSVVSLLGAFF. The CDR3 region has the DNA TGCAGCGTTGTTTCTCTCCTTGGAGCTTTCTTT.